The rows below give T cell receptor beta chains drawn from one sample of a study of memory CD4+ T cells and cytomegalovirus serostatus. Measured with immunoSEQ multiplex PCR; TCRdb has only the in-frame clones, and not every one. The table lists 40,000 to 45,000 clones, more than 65% of them singletons. Sequences were obtained from memory CD4+ T cells from blood. These receptors were taken from an adult in good health and CMV-seronegative. Each CDR3 is given without its conserved first and last residue. The order of the fields is J gene, D gene, V gene, CDR3 protein. D genes are given only for firm matches.

j_gene: TRBJ2-3
d_gene: -
v_gene: TRBV29-1
CDR3aa: SVEPGLGPDTQY

j_gene: TRBJ2-3
d_gene: -
v_gene: TRBV9
CDR3aa: ASSPPGGFGGTDTQY

j_gene: TRBJ2-3
d_gene: -
v_gene: TRBV11-2
CDR3aa: ASSLAGRGLTDTQY

j_gene: TRBJ1-6
d_gene: TRBD1
v_gene: TRBV28
CDR3aa: ASSLPRQGSYNSPLH

j_gene: TRBJ2-5
d_gene: -
v_gene: TRBV19
CDR3aa: ASSIQGQETQY

j_gene: TRBJ2-3
d_gene: -
v_gene: TRBV5-1
CDR3aa: ASSPDSPTDTQY

j_gene: TRBJ1-2
d_gene: TRBD1
v_gene: TRBV5-6
CDR3aa: ASSPKPGQVISYGYT

j_gene: TRBJ2-1
d_gene: -
v_gene: TRBV4-1
CDR3aa: ASSQDLDPTRPNYNEQF

j_gene: TRBJ2-7
d_gene: -
v_gene: TRBV11-2
CDR3aa: ASSLGQGQSEQY

j_gene: TRBJ1-6
d_gene: -
v_gene: TRBV6-1
CDR3aa: ASSPTASINSPLH

j_gene: TRBJ2-7
d_gene: TRBD1
v_gene: TRBV4-1
CDR3aa: ASSHVTGDRSYEQY

j_gene: TRBJ1-4
d_gene: -
v_gene: TRBV19
CDR3aa: ASSIRRINEKLF

j_gene: TRBJ1-4
d_gene: TRBD1
v_gene: TRBV5-6
CDR3aa: ASSLRGGGKLF

j_gene: TRBJ1-4
d_gene: -
v_gene: TRBV11-2
CDR3aa: ASSFLGREGGEKLF

j_gene: TRBJ2-1
d_gene: -
v_gene: TRBV27
CDR3aa: ASSTRDGGNYNEQF

j_gene: TRBJ2-1
d_gene: TRBD2
v_gene: TRBV5-1
CDR3aa: ASSWASGSNNEQF

j_gene: TRBJ1-3
d_gene: -
v_gene: TRBV18
CDR3aa: ASSPGVTGNTIY

j_gene: TRBJ2-3
d_gene: TRBD2
v_gene: TRBV18
CDR3aa: ASSDSGGAQNTQY

j_gene: TRBJ1-5
d_gene: -
v_gene: TRBV11-2
CDR3aa: ASSPQGYSNQPQH

j_gene: TRBJ1-4
d_gene: -
v_gene: TRBV7-6
CDR3aa: ASSLSSGNGEKLF

j_gene: TRBJ2-7
d_gene: -
v_gene: TRBV11-3
CDR3aa: ASSFPGRSYEQY

j_gene: TRBJ2-3
d_gene: -
v_gene: TRBV5-6
CDR3aa: ASSLESTQY

j_gene: TRBJ2-3
d_gene: -
v_gene: TRBV27
CDR3aa: ASSFYRTFTDTQY

j_gene: TRBJ2-5
d_gene: -
v_gene: TRBV2
CDR3aa: ASGALQETQY

j_gene: TRBJ1-1
d_gene: -
v_gene: TRBV5-1
CDR3aa: ASTILGGNRGEAF

j_gene: TRBJ1-1
d_gene: -
v_gene: TRBV6-1
CDR3aa: ASRNFPDRNTEAF

j_gene: TRBJ2-1
d_gene: -
v_gene: TRBV5-1
CDR3aa: ASSSLQGSNEQF

j_gene: TRBJ2-1
d_gene: -
v_gene: TRBV30
CDR3aa: AWSTNFPLNEQF

j_gene: TRBJ1-1
d_gene: -
v_gene: TRBV7-8
CDR3aa: ASSPGAGDTDTEAF

j_gene: TRBJ2-3
d_gene: -
v_gene: TRBV5-1
CDR3aa: ASSWGLAESTDTQY

j_gene: TRBJ1-1
d_gene: -
v_gene: TRBV4-1
CDR3aa: ASTPGVNTEAF

j_gene: TRBJ2-2
d_gene: -
v_gene: TRBV5-1
CDR3aa: ASSGGANTGELF

j_gene: TRBJ1-4
d_gene: -
v_gene: TRBV30
CDR3aa: AWSRVAEKLF

j_gene: TRBJ2-3
d_gene: -
v_gene: TRBV5-4
CDR3aa: ASSGGPDIASTTQY

j_gene: TRBJ1-3
d_gene: -
v_gene: TRBV29-1
CDR3aa: SVGGVSGNTIY

j_gene: TRBJ1-2
d_gene: -
v_gene: TRBV30
CDR3aa: AWRYQGLDYGYT

j_gene: TRBJ1-6
d_gene: TRBD1
v_gene: TRBV18
CDR3aa: ASSPRHQTGGAYSPLH

j_gene: TRBJ2-1
d_gene: -
v_gene: TRBV4-1
CDR3aa: ASSQDRGLGGSYNEQF

j_gene: TRBJ1-5
d_gene: TRBD1
v_gene: TRBV28
CDR3aa: ASSWPRTGGYSNQPQH

j_gene: TRBJ1-1
d_gene: -
v_gene: TRBV12-5
CDR3aa: ASGLTGVNTEAF

j_gene: TRBJ2-3
d_gene: -
v_gene: TRBV9
CDR3aa: ASSVGQTTDTQY